This T cell receptor (beta chain) was recovered during a study of beta chain features in type 1 diabetes. Overall study findings and caveats: Whatever favoring of shorter templates PCR might show would apply equally to patients and controls.

Remarks on this clone: The antigen is undetermined.

Isolated RNA was reverse transcribed in full, so expressed TCRB transcripts were sequenced. Sequenced by immunoSEQ multiplex PCR; TCRdb stores in-frame clones only, minus some. Of under 500,000 clones detected, 25% to 35% appear once; the ten largest clones hold 0.065%. This CDR3 is 15 amino acids long. Germline trimming cut 4 bases from V and 7 bases from J; bases unmatched to any gene: 9. The germline V gene has CDR1 MRHNA and CDR2 SNTAGT. This chain connects TRBV6-4 to TRBJ2-1; 8 nucleotides agree with TRBD2. Material: naive CD4+ T cells from blood. The clonotype comes from a man between 18 and 29 years old in good health. Here the CDR3 reads CASSVNGRAANEQFF. As DNA, the CDR3 is TGTGCCAGCAGTGTTAACGGGAGGGCCGCAAATGAGCAGTTCTTC.